These 31 T cell receptor beta chains came from one sample sequenced in a study of neoadjuvant anti-PD-1 for oral cavity cancer. Clones were read by immunoSEQ multiplex PCR, and TCRdb kept only the in-frame ones, dropping some. The repertoire holds over 5,500 clones, with about two thirds as singletons. Sequenced material: PBMCs, taken before nivolumab (anti-PD-1) treatment. These receptors were obtained from a person aged 35-80 years with oral cavity squamous cell carcinoma.

The rearrangement joins TRBV5-8 to TRBJ2-1; 7 bases match TRBD2. This CDR3 is 20 amino acids long. Losses at the gene ends were 5 bases for V and 0 bases for J; bases not matched to a gene: 20. Per germline, CDR1 SGHTS and CDR2 YDEGEE. In DNA, the CDR3 is TGTGCCAGCAGGAGAACGACTAGCATTGGGGGAACGAGCTCCTACAATGAGCAGTTCTTC. Translated, it gives CASRRTTSIGGTSSYNEQFF.

This CDR3 reads CASTLDQGNIQYF. The CDR3 nucleotides read TGCGCCAGCACTTTAGACCAGGGAAACATTCAGTACTTC. V is TRBV5-1 and J is TRBJ2-4; possible D gene TRBD1, 5 bases. Germline CDR1 and CDR2: SGHRS and YFSETQ. Trimming removed 6 bases from V and 6 bases from J, with 13 bases in between. The length of the CDR3 is 13 residues.

This clone appeared a few times. The genes are TRBV10-3 and TRBJ2-7; D unclear. The CDR3 runs to 14 residues. CDR1 and CDR2 (germline): ENHRY, SYGVKD. V lost 2 bases to trimming and J lost 3 bases, with 11 bases between them. CDR3 DNA: TGTGCCATCAGTGAGCGAGTCCGCAGCTACGAGCAGTACTTC. Its protein is CAISERVRSYEQYF.

This clone has more than one count but fewer than ten. The chain recombines TRBV10-2 with TRBJ2-7; D possibly corresponds to TRBD1 (6 bases). Germline V CDR1 and CDR2: WSHSY, SAAADI. The CDR3 is made up of 11 amino acids. V was shortened by 8 bases and J by 2 bases, with 7 bases between the two germline ends. This CDR3 is CASGQTYEQYF. As DNA, the CDR3 is TGCGCCAGCGGACAGACCTACGAGCAGTACTTC.

This clone was seen more than once but under ten times. This chain links TRBV19 with TRBJ2-1; 7 nucleotides match TRBD2. J gave up 10 bases and V 3 bases, and 3 bases lay outside the gene matches. The CDR3 covers 12 residues. Per the germline V gene, CDR1 is LNHDA and CDR2 is SQIVND (reference sequence). The CDR3 DNA follows: TGTGCCAGTAGTATTGTGCGGGGGGAGCAGTTCTTC. It yields the protein CASSIVRGEQFF.

The chain is built from TRBV5-6 and TRBJ1-4; D uncertain. From germline, CDR1 is SGHDT and CDR2 YYEEEE. V lost 4 bases and J 4 bases, leaving 14 bases between the germline ends. This CDR3 has 15 amino acids. For the CDR3, the DNA is TGTGCCAGCAGCGTGTCAAAGGCCTATAATGAAAAACTGTTTTTT. Translated: CASSVSKAYNEKLFF.

This chain connects TRBV6-1 to TRBJ1-2; TRBD1 might be the D (5 bases). The CDR3 spans 14 residues. Germline V gene sequence: CDR1 MNHNS, CDR2 SASEGT. V lost 5 bases and J lost 8, with 18 bases in between. The CDR3 DNA sequence: TGTGCCAGCAGTCAAACTAGGGACGGCTCAGGCTACACCTTC. It yields the protein CASSQTRDGSGYTF.

J is TRBJ2-4 and V is TRBV7-9; maybe TRBD2 (6 bases). CDR3 length equals 17 residues. Germline V lookup: CDR1 SEHNR, CDR2 FQNEAQ (reference sequence). V was trimmed by 0 bases and J by 3 bases, leaving 15 bases between them. CDR3 amino acids: CASSLAGGQGGKNIQYF. The CDR3 DNA reads TGTGCCAGCAGCTTAGCGGGTGGGCAGGGAGGCAAAAACATTCAGTACTTC.

In its sample, this clone ranks as large. The chain couples TRBV29-1 to TRBJ1-3; TRBD1 matches 7 bases. The V gene end was trimmed by 7 bases and the J gene end by 2 bases; junction bases not matched to a gene: 5. Germline V gene sequence: CDR1 SQVTM, CDR2 ANQGSEA. CDR3 length equals 13 residues. In DNA form, the CDR3 reads TGCAGCGCCGCTGGGACAGCTGGAAACACCATATATTTT. Translation gives CSAAGTAGNTIYF. Full variable domain (remainder filled in from reference TRBV29-1 and TRBJ1-3): SAVISQKPSRDICQRGTSLTIQCQVDSQVTMMFWYRQQPGQSLTLIATANQGSEATYESGFVIDKFPISRPNLTFSTLTVSNMSPEDSSIYLCSAAGTAGNTIYFGEGSWLTVV.

This clone was recorded once. This chain joins TRBV4-3 and TRBJ1-2; weak D call: TRBD1 (5 bases). In germline, CDR1 is LGHNA, CDR2 YSLEER. This CDR3 contains 15 residues. V lost 2 bases and J 2 bases, leaving 12 bases between the germline ends. The CDR3 spells CASSQTPGLNYGYTF. CDR3 nucleotides: TGCGCCAGCAGCCAAACCCCGGGACTGAACTATGGCTACACCTTC.

The gene calls are TRBV10-2 and TRBJ2-1; TRBD2 aligns across 12 bases. The germline CDR1 and CDR2 sequences are WSHSY and SAAADI. This CDR3 has 14 amino acids. V dropped 10 bases and J dropped 9; count of bases not matched to a gene: 10. CDR3 nucleotides: TGCGCCAATTCGCCTAGCGGGGGGGCAGGTGAGCAGTTCTTC. It translates to CANSPSGGAGEQFF.

The rearrangement uses TRBV6-1 and TRBJ1-2; D gene unclear. The V end was cut by 2 bases, the J end by 4 bases, with 11 bases between. This CDR3 comprises 14 residues. Germline V CDR1 and CDR2: MNHNS, SASEGT. This CDR3 reads CASSEPRTVYGYTF. DNA for the CDR3: TGTGCCAGCAGTGAACCTAGGACGGTCTATGGCTACACCTTC.

The J gene is TRBJ2-7, the V gene TRBV5-4, with 7 bases fitting TRBD1. After removal of 3 bases from V and 2 bases from J, the junction contained 5 bases not matched to a gene. CDR1 is SGHNT, CDR2 YYREEE, per germline (reference sequence). The CDR3 extends over 14 amino acids. DNA of the CDR3: TGTGCCAGCAGCTCCCGACAGGGTGCCTACGAGCAGTACTTC. Amino acids: CASSSRQGAYEQYF.

The chain has TRBV6-6 and TRBJ1-2, with 8 positions matching TRBD1. Germline V gene data show CDR1 as MNHNY and CDR2 as SVGAGI (reference sequence). This CDR3 is 15 amino acids long. V shed 6 bases and J 2 bases; nucleotides not matched to a gene: 8. Here the CDR3 DNA reads TGTGCCAGCAGGACGACAGGGGTATCCAACTATGGCTACACCTTC. The encoded protein is CASRTTGVSNYGYTF.

This chain uses TRBV18 with TRBJ1-5, with D possibly matching TRBD1 (5 bases). The CDR3 loop spans 15 amino acids. V was clipped by 5 bases and J by 5 bases, with 16 bases between them. Germline assignment: CDR1 KGHSH and CDR2 LQKENI. CDR3 residues: CASSAGGGSDQPQHF. Here the CDR3 DNA reads TGTGCCAGCTCAGCCGGGGGGGGGTCTGATCAGCCCCAGCATTTT.

This clone is labeled as medium-sized (0.01 to 0.1%). V gene TRBV7-9 combines with J gene TRBJ2-7; TRBD2 matches 9 bases. From germline, CDR1 is SEHNR and CDR2 FQNEAQ (reference sequence). The CDR3 runs to 17 residues. The ends lost 4 bases at V and 3 bases at J; junction bases unmatched: 13. CDR3 protein: CASSSHGSAGGLYEQYF. The CDR3 nucleotides read TGTGCCAGCAGCTCCCATGGCTCGGCGGGGGGGCTCTACGAGCAGTACTTC.

This chain links TRBV29-1 with TRBJ1-1; weak D call: TRBD1 (5 bases). V lost 4 bases and J 1 base, leaving 10 bases between the germline ends. The germline V gene has CDR1 SQVTM and CDR2 ANQGSEA. The CDR3 extends over 13 amino acids. The CDR3 spells CSVVGQTNTEAFF. The CDR3 DNA follows: TGCAGCGTTGTCGGACAAACGAACACTGAAGCTTTCTTT.

This chain links TRBV6-5 with TRBJ1-1, with D perhaps TRBD1 (6 bases). Trimming shortened V by 2 bases and J by 6 bases, and 19 bases separated the two germline ends. The CDR3 runs 16 residues. The germline CDR1 and CDR2 sequences are MNHEY and SVGAGI. The CDR3 DNA is TGTGCCAGCAGTTACCTATCCGGCGTGGGGGGCCCTGAAGCTTTCTTT. This encodes CASSYLSGVGGPEAFF.

This rearrangement joins TRBV7-2 to TRBJ2-5, with D possibly matching TRBD2 (5 bases). Per the germline V gene, CDR1 is SGHTA and CDR2 is FQGNSA. The CDR3 runs to 14 residues. Trimming stripped 3 bases from V and 3 bases from J, with 11 bases between. The CDR3 nucleotides are TGTGCCAGCAGCTTTGGTTCCGGGGAAGAGACCCAGTACTTC. This sequence encodes CASSFGSGEETQYF.

This chain joins TRBV25-1 and TRBJ1-1; D is uncertain. V was trimmed by 4 bases and J by 11 bases, leaving 14 bases between them. Germline V gene data show CDR1 as MGHDK and CDR2 as SYGVNS. The CDR3 length is 12 residues. The CDR3 loop is CASSVGPLNAFF. CDR3 nucleotide sequence: TGTGCCAGCAGTGTTGGGCCTTTAAATGCTTTCTTT.

CDR3 coding DNA: TGTGCCAGCAGCCAAAGACAGGGTTTGGCGAATGAGCAGTTCTTC. Translated, it gives CASSQRQGLANEQFF. The V call is TRBV5-5, the J call TRBJ2-1; 7 nucleotides line up with TRBD1. Germline values: CDR1 SGHKS, CDR2 YYEKEE (reference sequence). Trimming at V came to 4 bases and at J to 7 bases, leaving 11 bases not matched to a gene. The CDR3 extends over 15 amino acids.

The chain is built from TRBV30 and TRBJ2-5, with D uncertain. V was clipped by 3 bases and J by 7 bases, with 12 bases between them. CDR3 length: 12 amino acids. Per the germline V gene, CDR1 is GTSNPN and CDR2 is SVGIG (reference sequence). The CDR3 nucleotides are TGTGCCTGGAGAGGAGAAGACTGGACCCAGTACTTC. This translates into CAWRGEDWTQYF.

This chain links TRBV7-8 with TRBJ1-2, with D maybe TRBD1 (6 bases). There are 14 residues in the CDR3. The germline V gene has CDR1 SGHVS and CDR2 FQNEAQ. V was clipped by 1 base and J by 6 bases, with 12 bases between them. The CDR3 bases are TGTGCCAGCAGCTTAGTCGGGGGGGCAGATGGCTACACCTTC. Translating gives CASSLVGGADGYTF.

This chain links TRBV11-2 with TRBJ1-5; no clear D. CDR3 length: 15 amino acids. V was shortened by 1 base and J by 7 bases, with 14 bases between the two germline ends. CDR1 is SGHAT, CDR2 FQNNGV, per germline. Here the CDR3 reads CASSLGARIDQPQHF. CDR3 DNA sequence: TGTGCCAGCAGCTTAGGGGCCCGGATCGACCAGCCCCAGCATTTT.

The rearrangement links TRBV7-8 to TRBJ1-6; D remains unclear. CDR3 length: 15 residues. Trimming shortened V by 1 base and J by 0 bases, and 4 bases separated the two germline ends. CDR1 and CDR2 (germline): SGHVS, FQNEAQ. The CDR3 nucleotides are TGTGCCAGCAGCTTAGTGGGCTCCTATAATTCACCCCTCCACTTT. Protein: CASSLVGSYNSPLHF. The full variable domain, its missing parts supplied by reference TRBV7-8 and TRBJ1-6, is GAGVSQSPRYKVAKRGQDVALRCDPISGHVSLFWYQQALGQGPEFLTYFQNEAQLDKSGLPSDRFFAERPEGSVSTLKIQRTQQEDSAVYLCASSLVGSYNSPLHFGNGTRLTVT.

The chain carries TRBV5-6 and TRBJ2-3, with 10 bases identical to TRBD1. Trimming removed 5 bases from V and 5 bases from J; junction bases left unmatched: 8. The CDR3 runs to 15 residues. CDR1 is SGHDT and CDR2 is YYEEEE in the germline V gene. The DNA of the CDR3 is TGTGCCAGCAGGGGGACAGGGGTGGACGGAGATACGCAGTATTTT. Encoded protein: CASRGTGVDGDTQYF. Variable domain in full (rest from reference TRBV5-6 and TRBJ2-3): DAGVTQSPTHLIKTRGQQVTLRCSPKSGHDTVSWYQQALGQGPQFIFQYYEEEERQRGNFPDRFSGHQFPNYSSELNVNALLLGDSALYLCASRGTGVDGDTQYFGPGTRLTVL.

This clone was seen a handful of times. The gene calls are TRBV25-1 and TRBJ2-2, with 9 positions matching TRBD1. Germline CDR1 and CDR2: MGHDK and SYGVNS. V shed 4 bases, J shed 3 bases, and the junction held 0 bases outside the gene matches. The CDR3 contains 14 residues. The CDR3 nucleotides are TGTGCCAGCAGTGGGACAGGGGACACCGGGGAGCTGTTTTTT. The encoded protein is CASSGTGDTGELFF.

This clone was recorded a few times. The chain joins TRBV28 to TRBJ1-2, with TRBD1 as a possible D gene (6 bases). Trimming took 2 bases from V and 0 from J, leaving 10 bases between them. The germline V gene has CDR1 MDHEN and CDR2 SYDVKM. The CDR3 spans 15 residues. CDR3 sequence: CASSLAGEANYGYTF. The CDR3, as DNA: TGTGCCAGCAGTTTAGCAGGGGAAGCTAACTATGGCTACACCTTC.

The gene calls are TRBV6-5 and TRBJ1-1; D might be TRBD1 (5 bases). The V end lost 2 bases, the J end lost 4 bases, and 11 bases lay between the germline ends. The germline gives CDR1 MNHEY, CDR2 SVGAGI. CDR3 size: 14 residues. The CDR3 DNA reads as TGTGCCAGCAGTTACGGGCAGGGTAGCACTGAAGCTTTCTTT. It specifies CASSYGQGSTEAFF.

V and J are TRBV5-6 and TRBJ1-5, with TRBD1 as a possible D gene (6 bases). This CDR3 comprises 13 residues. V shed 3 bases and J shed 11 bases, with 15 bases lying between them. Germline lookup yields CDR1 SGHDT and CDR2 YYEEEE. This CDR3 reads CASSSSIEGAQHF. For the CDR3, the DNA is TGTGCCAGCAGCTCGTCTATAGAGGGGGCCCAGCATTTT.

The V gene is TRBV19, the J gene TRBJ1-2; D perhaps matches TRBD1 (5 bases). CDR3 size: 15 residues. V was trimmed by 3 bases and J by 7 bases, leaving 18 bases between them. Germline loops: CDR1 LNHDA, CDR2 SQIVND (reference sequence). The CDR3 here is CASSIRRPGTIGYTF. The CDR3 nucleotides read TGTGCCAGTAGTATTAGACGACCGGGGACCATTGGCTACACCTTC.